What follows are 32 T cell receptor beta chains derived from one specimen sequenced in a study of CD8+ T cells in alopecia areata. Extraction of RNA preceded its reverse transcription into cDNA, which served as the sequencing template. The data were produced by immunoSEQ multiplex PCR, yet TCRdb's version contains in-frame clones alone and is incomplete. The repertoire holds about 100,000 clones, with roughly 89% as singletons. The treatment: oral pan-JAK inhibitor, 5-10 mg twice daily. Sample: CD8+ T cells sorted from blood, taken at week 24, from a patient treated with tofacitinib. Receptors originate from a human donor with alopecia areata.

The rearrangement joins TRBV6-5 to TRBJ2-2; either TRBD1 or TRBD2 may fit D (5 bases each). Looked up from germline, CDR1 is MNHEY and CDR2 is SVGAGI. The V end lost 8 bases, the J end lost 4 bases, and 17 bases lay between the germline ends. The CDR3 sequence is 15 residues long. The CDR3 loop is CASSGPQMGTGELFF. In nucleotides, the CDR3 is TGTGCCAGCTCGGGACCCCAGATGGGCACCGGGGAGCTGTTTTTT.

This chain joins TRBV27 and TRBJ2-3; 14 bases agree with TRBD2. This CDR3 contains 16 residues. Germline CDR1 MNHEY, CDR2 SMNVEV (reference sequence). The trim removed 5 bases at V and 3 bases at J, leaving 4 bases unmatched. The CDR3 DNA sequence: TGTGCCAGCAGTCCCGGACTAGCGGGGGGTACAGATACGCAGTATTTT. Amino acids: CASSPGLAGGTDTQYF.

V gene TRBV4-1 combines with J gene TRBJ1-3, with D tentatively TRBD1 (6 bases). Germline V CDR1 and CDR2: MGHRA, YSYEKL. This CDR3 spans 16 amino acids. Trimming removed 1 base at V and 0 bases at J, with 10 bases between. The CDR3 here is CASSQGTESSGNTIYF. The CDR3 nucleotides are TGCGCCAGCAGCCAAGGGACAGAGAGCTCTGGAAACACCATATATTTT.

The chain links TRBV27 to TRBJ2-7; 7 bases map to TRBD1. V gave up 6 bases and J gave up 6 bases; unmatched junction bases: 8. The CDR3 runs to 13 residues. The germline gives CDR1 MNHEY, CDR2 SMNVEV (reference sequence). The CDR3 here is CASSLGTALEQYF. CDR3 in DNA: TGTGCCAGCAGCCTAGGGACAGCCCTCGAGCAGTACTTC.

The V call is TRBV4-3, the J call TRBJ2-1; D may be TRBD1 or TRBD2 (7 bases each). Trimming removed 0 bases at V and 0 bases at J, with 12 bases between. CDR3 length equals 17 residues. Germline-derived CDR1 and CDR2 are LGHNA and YSLEER. As DNA, the CDR3 is TGCGCCAGCAGCCAAGACCCAGGGGGGGGCTCCTACAATGAGCAGTTCTTC. It specifies CASSQDPGGGSYNEQFF.

This chain joins TRBV6-5 and TRBJ1-2; D unclear. CDR1 and CDR2 (germline): MNHEY, SVGAGI. The length of the CDR3 is 13 residues. Trimming pared 5 bases from V and 2 bases from J, leaving 9 bases between. CDR3 sequence (DNA): TGTGCCAGCAGTGAGGCGGGGAACTATGGCTACACCTTC. This sequence encodes CASSEAGNYGYTF.

On this clone: Other nucleotide sequences from this sample produce the same CDR3. The chain employs TRBV4-3 and TRBJ2-5; no reliable D call. Germline V gives CDR1 LGHNA, CDR2 YSLEER. The CDR3 is made up of 15 amino acids. Trimming left V 0 bases short and J 5 bases short, with 13 bases between. Here the CDR3 DNA reads TGCGCCAGCAGCCAAGATTCCGGACCGCGGGAGACCCAGTACTTC. Residues: CASSQDSGPRETQYF.

The J gene is TRBJ1-1, the V gene TRBV6-1; 8 nucleotides agree with TRBD1. V trimming: 3 bases; J trimming: 8 bases; junction bases outside the gene matches: 20. This CDR3 has 18 residues. Germline assignment: CDR1 MNHNS and CDR2 SASEGT. DNA of the CDR3: TGTGCCAGCAGTGATGACCCAAACCCAAGGACAGGGCGAAGAGAAGCTTTCTTT. This encodes CASSDDPNPRTGRREAFF.

The chain couples TRBV4-1 to TRBJ2-7; D not resolved. Trimming took off 4 bases at V and 0 bases at J, with 10 bases between the two ends. CDR1 and CDR2 from the germline V gene are MGHRA and YSYEKL. The CDR3 extends over 14 amino acids. As DNA, the CDR3 is TGCGCCAGCAGCCCGACCGTGAGCTCCTACGAGCAGTACTTC. Translated, it gives CASSPTVSSYEQYF.

V and J are TRBV5-6 and TRBJ1-2; D gene ambiguous. V was trimmed by 0 bases and J by 2 bases, leaving 2 bases between them. The V gene's germline CDR1 is SGHDT and CDR2 YYEEEE. This CDR3 has 12 amino acids. This CDR3 reads CASSLENYGYTF. CDR3 nucleotides: TGTGCCAGCAGCTTGGAGAACTATGGCTACACCTTC.

This chain links TRBV7-2 with TRBJ1-3, with 7 positions matching TRBD1. Trimming took 5 bases from V and 0 from J; bases not matched to a gene: 4. CDR1 and CDR2 (germline): SGHTA, FQGNSA. This CDR3 has 15 amino acids. Written as DNA, the CDR3 is TGTGCCAGCAGCAGGGACAGTACCTCTGGAAACACCATATATTTT. This translates into CASSRDSTSGNTIYF.

The chain employs TRBV4-1 and TRBJ2-3, with D possibly TRBD2 on 5 matching bases. The CDR3 consists of 15 residues. V lost 0 bases and J 0 bases, leaving 7 bases between the germline ends. Germline lookup yields CDR1 MGHRA and CDR2 YSYEKL. In DNA form, the CDR3 reads TGCGCCAGCAGCCAAGAGGGAGCTAGCACAGATACGCAGTATTTT. Amino acids: CASSQEGASTDTQYF.

The gene calls are TRBV29-1 and TRBJ2-5; D uncertain. The better agreement between TRBJ2-7 and the DNA end casts doubt on the J call. The CDR3 consists of 13 residues. In germline, CDR1 is SQVTM, CDR2 ANQGSEA. CDR3 loop: CSVESADSYEQYF. The DNA of the CDR3 is TGCAGCGTTGAAAGTGCCGACTCCTACGAGCAGTACTTC.

This chain joins TRBV27 and TRBJ2-5; 7 bases are shared with TRBD2. The V gene end was trimmed by 3 bases and the J gene end by 4 bases; junction bases not matched to a gene: 8. The germline CDR1 and CDR2 sequences are MNHEY and SMNVEV (reference sequence). CDR3 length: 15 residues. The CDR3 region has the DNA TGTGCCAGCAGTTTCTCCGCCGCGGGGGTAGAGACCCAGTACTTC. Protein product: CASSFSAAGVETQYF.

The rearrangement joins TRBV12-5 to TRBJ2-7; maybe TRBD2 (5 bases). Per the germline V gene, CDR1 is LGHNT and CDR2 is FRNRAP. V gave up 7 bases and J gave up 5 bases, with 21 bases separating them. This CDR3 spans 15 amino acids. CDR3 protein: CASVPTGLSAHEQYF. The CDR3 DNA sequence: TGTGCTAGTGTCCCCACGGGGTTGTCCGCCCACGAGCAGTACTTC.

Turning to this clone: The same CDR3 can be traced to other DNA sequences in this sample. V is TRBV2 and J is TRBJ2-7; D may be TRBD1 (5 bases). Germline V gene sequence: CDR1 SNHLY, CDR2 FYNNEI. Trimming stripped 4 bases from V and 7 bases from J, with 17 bases between. The CDR3 spans 14 residues. The CDR3 reads CASSGGSYDLEQYF. The CDR3, as DNA: TGTGCCAGCAGTGGGGGCTCCTACGACCTTGAGCAGTACTTC.

V gene TRBV19 combines with J gene TRBJ2-5; unclear D gene. CDR3 length: 15 amino acids. V dropped 5 bases and J dropped 2 bases, with 15 bases sitting between them. The germline gives CDR1 LNHDA, CDR2 SQIVND (reference sequence). The CDR3 spells CASSPTPWRQETQYF. CDR3 DNA: TGTGCCAGTAGTCCTACCCCCTGGCGTCAAGAGACCCAGTACTTC. The full variable domain, its missing parts supplied by reference TRBV19 and TRBJ2-5, is DGGITQSPKYLFRKEGQNVTLSCEQNLNHDAMYWYRQDPGQGLRLIYYSQIVNDFQKGDIAEGYSVSREKKESFPLTVTSAQKNPTAFYLCASSPTPWRQETQYFGPGTRLLVL.

The rearrangement uses TRBV6-1 and TRBJ2-1, with 10 bases lining up with TRBD1. Germline CDR1 and CDR2: MNHNS and SASEGT. The CDR3 is made up of 16 amino acids. J gave up 5 bases and V 1 base, and 5 bases lay outside the gene matches. The CDR3 DNA follows: TGTGCCAGCAGTGAAGTGTGGGGACAGGGGAACAATGAGCAGTTCTTC. Amino acids: CASSEVWGQGNNEQFF.

The chain combines TRBV4-3 with TRBJ2-5; 7 bases line up with TRBD1. The V and J ends lost 3 bases and 6 bases, in that order; junction bases with no gene match: 16. The CDR3 extends over 17 amino acids. In germline, CDR1 is LGHNA, CDR2 YSLEER. The CDR3 loop reads CASSHKVDDRAIQTQYF. CDR3 nucleotide sequence: TGCGCCAGCAGCCACAAAGTGGACGACAGGGCTATACAGACCCAGTACTTC.

The CDR3 is CASSTGQARYGYTF. Written as DNA, the CDR3 is TGTGCCAGCAGTACAGGACAGGCCCGCTATGGCTACACCTTC. The genes are TRBV6-6 and TRBJ1-2; 7 nucleotides match TRBD1. The CDR3 runs 14 residues. Germline V gene lookup returns CDR1 MNHNY and CDR2 SVGAGI (reference sequence). V gave up 5 bases and J gave up 4 bases; unmatched junction bases: 7.

The CDR3 spells CASSSGGSYEQYF. In DNA, the CDR3 is TGTGCCAGCAGCTCCGGGGGCTCCTACGAGCAGTACTTC. The V and J genes are TRBV7-9 and TRBJ2-7; weak D call: TRBD2 (6 bases). The V and J ends lost 4 bases and 0 bases respectively, with 7 bases between them. Per the germline V gene, CDR1 is SEHNR and CDR2 is FQNEAQ (reference sequence). The CDR3 contains 13 residues.

CDR3 sequence: CASSQDVGVVKVYEQYF. In nucleotides, the CDR3 is TGCGCCAGCAGCCAAGATGTGGGGGTTGTTAAAGTCTACGAGCAGTACTTC. The chain is built from TRBV4-1 and TRBJ2-7; either TRBD1 or TRBD2 may supply D (5 bases each). The CDR3 runs 17 residues. In germline, CDR1 is MGHRA, CDR2 YSYEKL. V gave up 0 bases and J gave up 3 bases, with 18 bases separating them.

The table lists this clone with a count of one. CDR3 region: CASSYSPLLQQYF. The CDR3, as DNA: TGTGCCAGCAGTTACTCACCCCTCCTACAGCAGTACTTC. This chain joins TRBV6-5 and TRBJ2-7; no clear D gene. Germline loops: CDR1 MNHEY, CDR2 SVGAGI. The CDR3 totals 13 residues. V lost 0 bases and J 8 bases, leaving 11 bases between the germline ends.

The chain recombines TRBV9 with TRBJ1-2; TRBD1 aligns across 8 bases. CDR3 length: 15 amino acids. The trim removed 4 bases at V and 2 bases at J, leaving 7 bases unmatched. Looked up from germline, CDR1 is SGDLS and CDR2 is YYNGEE. This CDR3 reads CASSPGGSKNYGYTF. DNA for the CDR3: TGTGCCAGCAGCCCAGGGGGCTCCAAGAACTATGGCTACACCTTC.

This clone was detected only a few times. J is TRBJ2-1 and V is TRBV27, with no clear D. Germline V gives CDR1 MNHEY, CDR2 SMNVEV (reference sequence). V was pared by 2 bases and J by 2 bases, with 7 bases between. The CDR3 consists of 14 residues. The CDR3 DNA is TGTGCCAGCAGTTTAGTACCTCCCTACAATGAGCAGTTCTTC. Translation: CASSLVPPYNEQFF.

The V call is TRBV5-1, the J call TRBJ2-1; TRBD1 matches at 7 bases. Germline CDR1 and CDR2: SGHRS and YFSETQ. V lost 0 bases to trimming and J lost 6 bases; unmatched junction nucleotides: 3. The CDR3 runs 14 residues. The CDR3 protein is CASSLEGAANEQFF. DNA for the CDR3: TGCGCCAGCAGCTTGGAGGGGGCGGCCAATGAGCAGTTCTTC.

Only one count was recorded for this clone. The chain links TRBV6-5 to TRBJ1-1; no reliable D call. CDR1 and CDR2 (germline): MNHEY, SVGAGI. The CDR3 is made up of 13 amino acids. V dropped 4 bases and J dropped 4 bases, with 10 bases sitting between them. The DNA for the CDR3 is TGTGCCAGCAGTTTCGCGGGCACCACTGAAGCTTTCTTT. This gives the protein CASSFAGTTEAFF.

The chain has TRBV4-3 and TRBJ2-2, with 13 bases that match TRBD2. This CDR3 spans 20 amino acids. The germline V gene encodes CDR1 LGHNA and CDR2 YSLEER. J was trimmed by 4 bases and V by 3 bases; bases with no gene match: 14. CDR3 coding DNA: TGCGCCAGCAGCCAGGATTTTTTACTAGCGGGGGGGCTGGGCACCGGGGAGCTGTTTTTT. Residues: CASSQDFLLAGGLGTGELFF.

In this sample, this clone turned up a few times. The chain uses TRBV29-1 and TRBJ2-7; TRBD2 aligns across 8 bases. Germline lookup yields CDR1 SQVTM and CDR2 ANQGSEA. The CDR3 covers 15 residues. The V and J ends lost 4 bases and 4 bases, in that order; junction bases with no gene match: 12. As DNA, the CDR3 is TGCAGCGTTGGTGGGGGATCGGGAGGGGCATACGAGCAGTACTTC. The encoded protein is CSVGGGSGGAYEQYF.

The chain joins TRBV6-5 to TRBJ2-5; the D gene is possibly TRBD1 (8 bases). This CDR3 has 15 amino acids. Trimming removed 5 bases at V and 5 bases at J, with 18 bases between. CDR1 MNHEY and CDR2 SVGAGI come from the germline V gene. CDR3 coding DNA: TGTGCCAGCAGTCCCACCACAGGGGGAGGGGAGACCCAGTACTTC. Protein: CASSPTTGGGETQYF.

The chain is built from TRBV29-1 and TRBJ2-2; no clear D gene. V lost 5 bases, J lost 5 bases, and 9 bases lay in between. Germline values: CDR1 SQVTM, CDR2 ANQGSEA. The CDR3 runs to 12 residues. The CDR3 DNA follows: TGCAGCGTTCAAGGAGAAACCGGGGAGCTGTTTTTT. Translation gives CSVQGETGELFF.

This clone was detected once. The rearrangement links TRBV2 to TRBJ2-7; D perhaps matches TRBD1 (6 bases). The CDR3 sequence is 13 residues long. V gave up 8 bases and J gave up 0 bases, with 11 bases separating them. The germline V gene encodes CDR1 SNHLY and CDR2 FYNNEI. Written as DNA, the CDR3 is TGTGCCAGCGGCTGGACAGCCTCCTACGAGCAGTACTTC. It is translated as CASGWTASYEQYF.